This T cell receptor (beta chain) was obtained from a study of blood T cell repertoires in COVID-19. Study summary: Italy, Spain and the United States were the sources of the convalescent and acute COVID-19 samples. PBMCs, B-cell-depleted T cells, or T cells provided the cDNA or gDNA that made up the material.

Sequencing used immunoSEQ multiplex PCR; TCRdb keeps in-frame clones, though not all of them. The sample includes around 150,000 clones, around 77% of them seen just once. The CDR3 is 17 amino acids. Germline CDR1 reads SGDLS; CDR2 reads YYNGEE. Trimming cost V 4 bases and J 3 bases, with 20 bases left between them. This sequence was found in a man aged 50-59 years with active or convalescent COVID-19. The sequencing sample was made of peripheral blood. The V call is TRBV9, the J call TRBJ2-1, with D maybe TRBD1 (6 bases). Here the CDR3 DNA reads TGTGCCAGCAGCCAGGGGAACCACGGGATTTTCTACAATGAGCAGTTCTTC. Protein: CASSQGNHGIFYNEQFF.